This TCR beta chain was identified in a study of radiation and T cells in renal cell carcinoma. General study points: From baseline, blood top tumor clonotypes peaked at 2 weeks post-radiation. Baseline intratumoral clonotype presence is unknown without pretreatment biopsies.

With respect to this clone: Antigen unknown.

TCRdb's copy holds only in-frame clones and misses some; the assay was immunoSEQ multiplex PCR. The table has 130,000 to 150,000 clones, around nine tenths seen once. This sample's time point: blood 4 weeks post-SBRT, at nephrectomy. Treatment of the sample: 15 Gy SBRT to primary tumor, nephrectomy 4 weeks later. Nephrectomy followed 15 Gy stereotactic body radiation by 4 weeks. Radiation-treated patients gave blood at baseline, week 2 and week 4. This receptor was identified in a woman in her fifties or sixties with renal cell carcinoma. Sample: blood, taken from a patient whose treatment included radiotherapy and nephrectomy.

CDR3 region: CASSPQGNTEAFF. CDR3 coding DNA: TGTGCCAGCAGTCCCCAGGGTAACACTGAAGCTTTCTTT. The genes are TRBV27 and TRBJ1-1; maybe TRBD1 (5 bases). The length of the CDR3 is 13 residues. CDR1 is MNHEY and CDR2 is SMNVEV in the germline V gene (reference sequence). V shed 5 bases and J shed 2 bases, with 9 bases lying between them.